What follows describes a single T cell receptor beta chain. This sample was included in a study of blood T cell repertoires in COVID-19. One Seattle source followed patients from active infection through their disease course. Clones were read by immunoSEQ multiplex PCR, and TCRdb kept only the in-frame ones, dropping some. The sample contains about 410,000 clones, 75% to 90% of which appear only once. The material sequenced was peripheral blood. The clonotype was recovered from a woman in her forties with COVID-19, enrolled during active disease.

CDR3 amino acids: CASRHSTGAKNIQYF. CDR3 DNA sequence: TGTGCCAGCAGACATTCCACAGGGGCCAAAAACATTCAGTACTTC. J is TRBJ2-4 and V is TRBV11-2; possibly TRBD1 for D (6 bases). CDR1 SGHAT and CDR2 FQNNGV come from the germline V gene. The CDR3 sequence is 15 residues long. V lost 6 bases to trimming and J lost 1 base, with 13 bases between them.